These 22 T cell receptor beta chains originate from one sample sequenced in a study of blood T cell repertoires in COVID-19. The repertoire was sequenced with immunoSEQ multiplex PCR; TCRdb's copy has only in-frame clones and lacks some. The sample includes more than 300,000 clones, approximately 89% of them seen just once. Sequenced input: PBMCs or T cells enriched from blood (not recorded which). These receptors were obtained from a man between 40 and 49 years old in a cohort exposed to, infected with or recovered from COVID-19 (not recorded which).

This chain connects TRBV7-9 to TRBJ1-4, with 8 bases that match TRBD1. Germline CDR1 and CDR2: SEHNR and FQNEAQ (reference sequence). The CDR3 has 15 amino acids. Trimming removed 4 bases from V and 7 bases from J; junction bases left unmatched: 8. The CDR3 DNA reads as TGTGCCAGCAGCTCGCAGGGGGCGAGGAGTGAAAAACTGTTTTTT. This codes for CASSSQGARSEKLFF.

On this clone: The sample has other DNA sequences that encode this CDR3 too. This chain joins TRBV2 and TRBJ1-1; D possibly corresponds to TRBD1 (6 bases). Per the germline V gene, CDR1 is SNHLY and CDR2 is FYNNEI. The CDR3 totals 13 residues. V shed 6 bases and J shed 0 bases, with 8 bases lying between them. The CDR3 DNA reads TGTGCCAGCAGAGGACAGTTGAACACTGAAGCTTTCTTT. It codes for CASRGQLNTEAFF.

The rearrangement uses TRBV28 and TRBJ1-1, with TRBD1 identical over 9 bases. Germline loops: CDR1 MDHEN, CDR2 SYDVKM. The ends lost 5 bases at V and 9 bases at J; junction bases unmatched: 10. The CDR3 is 14 amino acids. The CDR3, as DNA: TGTGCCAGCAGTATCCCCGGGACAGGGTATCAAGCTTTCTTT. It encodes CASSIPGTGYQAFF. The complete variable domain, with remaining parts taken from reference TRBV28 and TRBJ1-1, reads DVKVTQSSRYLVKRTGEKVFLECVQDMDHENMFWYRQDPGLGLRLIYFSYDVKMKEKGDIPEGYSVSREKKERFSLILESASTNQTSMYLCASSIPGTGYQAFFGQGTRLTVV.

This chain joins TRBV10-1 and TRBJ1-1; maybe TRBD1 (6 bases). The CDR3 is made up of 13 amino acids. V was pared by 6 bases and J by 5 bases, with 13 bases between. Germline V gene sequence: CDR1 WNHNN, CDR2 SYGVQD (reference sequence). The CDR3 here is CASSDPGETEAFF. As DNA, the CDR3 is TGCGCCAGCAGCGACCCAGGGGAAACTGAAGCTTTCTTT.

The chain joins TRBV9 to TRBJ2-1; the match to TRBD2 covers 10 bases. The CDR3 runs 14 residues. Germline V gene data show CDR1 as SGDLS and CDR2 as YYNGEE. V lost 4 bases to trimming and J lost 7 bases; unmatched junction nucleotides: 5. CDR3 sequence (DNA): TGTGCCAGCAGCACACCTAGCGGGGGAAATGAGCAGTTCTTC. This translates into CASSTPSGGNEQFF.

The genes are TRBV24-1 and TRBJ2-1, with TRBD2 matching 12 bases. V lost 4 bases to trimming and J lost 2 bases; unmatched junction nucleotides: 5. The germline V gene has CDR1 KGHDR and CDR2 SFDVKD. This CDR3 spans 17 amino acids. CDR3 in DNA: TGTGCCACCAGTGACCGACTAGCGGGAGCGACCTACAATGAGCAGTTCTTC. As protein: CATSDRLAGATYNEQFF.

V gene TRBV11-2 combines with J gene TRBJ2-7; D remains ambiguous. The CDR3 totals 13 residues. Germline lookup yields CDR1 SGHAT and CDR2 FQNNGV. V gave up 6 bases and J gave up 1 base, with 10 bases separating them. This chain's CDR3 is CASSPRVSYEQYF. The CDR3 nucleotides are TGTGCCAGCAGTCCCCGGGTTTCCTACGAGCAGTACTTC.

This sequence joins TRBV19 and TRBJ1-2, with 9 bases identical to TRBD1. The ends lost 7 bases at V and 7 bases at J; junction bases unmatched: 7. The CDR3 consists of 13 residues. Germline CDR1 LNHDA, CDR2 SQIVND (reference sequence). CDR3 in amino acids: CASIPGQGSGYTF. The CDR3 nucleotides read TGTGCCAGTATCCCGGGACAGGGAAGTGGCTACACCTTC.

CDR3 loop: CASSPQVNTEAFF. CDR3 in DNA: TGTGCCAGCTCACCCCAGGTGAACACTGAAGCTTTCTTT. The chain is built from TRBV18 and TRBJ1-1; no reliable D call. The germline CDR1 and CDR2 sequences are KGHSH and LQKENI. This CDR3 region has 13 residues. The germline V and J ends were trimmed by 3 bases and 0 bases, with 5 bases remaining between them. Based on the CDR3 plus reference TRBV18 and TRBJ1-1, the full variable domain is NAGVMQNPRHLVRRRGQEARLRCSPMKGHSHVYWYRQLPEEGLKFMVYLQKENIIDESGMPKERFSAEFPKEGPSILRIQQVVRGDSAAYFCASSPQVNTEAFFGQGTRLTVV.

This chain links TRBV5-1 with TRBJ2-1; 12 bases match TRBD2. The CDR3 length is 15 residues. CDR1 and CDR2 (germline): SGHRS, YFSETQ. Losses at the gene ends were 0 bases for V and 9 bases for J; bases not matched to a gene: 4. This CDR3 is CASSLEGTSGFEQFF. CDR3 coding DNA: TGCGCCAGCAGCTTGGAGGGGACTAGCGGGTTTGAGCAGTTCTTC.

The chain combines TRBV3-1 (or the pseudogene TRBV3-2) with TRBJ2-7; D perhaps matches TRBD1 (5 bases). This CDR3 has 14 amino acids. Germline assignment: CDR1 LGHDT and CDR2 YNNKEL (reference sequence). V lost 3 bases, J lost 0 bases, and 9 bases lay in between. CDR3 amino acids: CASSHGQSSYEQYF. In DNA form, the CDR3 reads TGTGCCAGCAGCCACGGACAATCCTCCTACGAGCAGTACTTC.

This clone was detected once. V and J are TRBV28 and TRBJ2-7; TRBD1 aligns across 10 bases. This CDR3 comprises 16 residues. CDR1 and CDR2 from the germline V gene are MDHEN and SYDVKM. V shed 4 bases and J 2 bases; nucleotides not matched to a gene: 8. The CDR3 DNA reads as TGTGCCAGCAGTTCCCCGGGACAGGGGTATCCCTACGAGCAGTACTTC. Protein: CASSSPGQGYPYEQYF.

CDR3 residues: CASSPIRGSNQPQHF. The CDR3 coding sequence is TGTGCCAGCAGCCCGATAAGGGGGTCCAATCAGCCCCAGCATTTT. The V call is TRBV7-8, the J call TRBJ1-5; TRBD1 is a possible D gene (6 bases). The CDR3 spans 15 residues. CDR1 SGHVS and CDR2 FQNEAQ come from the germline V gene. V gave up 5 bases and J gave up 3 bases, with 14 bases separating them.

This clone was found once. V is TRBV5-1 and J is TRBJ1-3; D unclear. The CDR3 extends over 16 amino acids. The V end was cut by 0 bases, the J end by 2 bases, with 12 bases between. Germline CDR1 and CDR2: SGHRS and YFSETQ. CDR3 sequence: CASSLERPRAGNTIYF. The CDR3 coding sequence is TGCGCCAGCAGCTTGGAGAGGCCGAGGGCTGGAAACACCATATATTTT.

V usage is TRBV18 and J usage is TRBJ2-1; D possibly corresponds to TRBD2 (5 bases). The V gene's germline CDR1 is KGHSH and CDR2 LQKENI. This CDR3 has 14 amino acids. The V gene lost 6 bases and the J gene lost 5 bases, with 14 bases spanning the gap. The CDR3, as DNA: TGTGCCAGCTCCCGGGATTTTACTGACAATGAGCAGTTCTTC. Amino acid sequence: CASSRDFTDNEQFF.

This chain connects TRBV28 to TRBJ1-5, with D unresolved. Looked up from germline, CDR1 is MDHEN and CDR2 is SYDVKM. Trimming removed 6 bases at V and 3 bases at J, with 12 bases between. The CDR3 sequence is 14 residues long. CDR3: CASSLVPNNQPQHF. In nucleotides, the CDR3 is TGTGCCAGCAGCCTAGTGCCTAACAATCAGCCCCAGCATTTT. Filled out from reference TRBV28 and TRBJ1-5, the complete variable domain reads DVKVTQSSRYLVKRTGEKVFLECVQDMDHENMFWYRQDPGLGLRLIYFSYDVKMKEKGDIPEGYSVSREKKERFSLILESASTNQTSMYLCASSLVPNNQPQHFGDGTRLSIL.

The chain is built from TRBV15 and TRBJ2-3; TRBD2 is a possible D gene (6 bases). This CDR3 is built from 16 residues. Germline V gene sequence: CDR1 LNHNV, CDR2 YYDKDF (reference sequence). Trimming left V 0 bases short and J 1 base short, with 11 bases between. Here the CDR3 DNA reads TGTGCCACCAGCAGAGAAGCGGGTCTCCGCACAGATACGCAGTATTTT. Translating gives CATSREAGLRTDTQYF.

The chain combines TRBV7-8 with TRBJ2-3; 7 bases map to TRBD1. V dropped 10 bases and J dropped 5; count of bases not matched to a gene: 9. The CDR3 contains 13 residues. In germline, CDR1 is SGHVS, CDR2 FQNEAQ. The CDR3 sequence is CAITKGGRDTQYF. CDR3 sequence (DNA): TGTGCCATCACCAAAGGGGGCAGAGATACGCAGTATTTT. Based on the CDR3 plus reference TRBV7-8 and TRBJ2-3, the full variable domain is GAGVSQSPRYKVAKRGQDVALRCDPISGHVSLFWYQQALGQGPEFLTYFQNEAQLDKSGLPSDRFFAERPEGSVSTLKIQRTQQEDSAVYLCAITKGGRDTQYFGPGTRLTVL.

J is TRBJ2-2 and V is TRBV2; D might be TRBD2 (6 bases). The CDR3 spans 14 residues. Trimming shortened V by 3 bases and J by 6 bases, and 11 bases separated the two germline ends. Germline assignment: CDR1 SNHLY and CDR2 FYNNEI. The CDR3 DNA reads as TGTGCCAGCAGTGATGGAGGGGCGCCCGGGGAGCTGTTTTTT. It encodes CASSDGGAPGELFF.

This chain uses TRBV7-2 with TRBJ2-1, with 7 bases fitting TRBD2. J lost 3 bases, V lost 5 bases, and 10 bases had no gene match. CDR1 SGHTA and CDR2 FQGNSA come from the germline V gene. The CDR3 length is 16 residues. The CDR3 loop reads CASSPRTRYDYNEQFF. The CDR3 DNA follows: TGTGCCAGCAGCCCAAGGACTAGGTACGACTACAATGAGCAGTTCTTC.

This chain joins TRBV27 and TRBJ2-3; D might be TRBD1 (5 bases). Trimming pared 5 bases from V and 6 bases from J, leaving 15 bases between. The germline gives CDR1 MNHEY, CDR2 SMNVEV (reference sequence). The length of the CDR3 is 14 residues. CDR3 sequence (DNA): TGTGCCAGCAGTAAGGGGTCGGAGTGGGATACGCAGTATTTT. Protein: CASSKGSEWDTQYF.

The genes are TRBV10-2 and TRBJ2-7, with D possibly TRBD1 on 6 matching bases. Germline V gene sequence: CDR1 WSHSY, CDR2 SAAADI. The germline V and J ends were trimmed by 4 bases and 6 bases, with 13 bases remaining between them. The CDR3 runs to 13 residues. CDR3 sequence reads: CASSVGAYSEQYF. For the CDR3, the DNA is TGCGCCAGCAGTGTGGGGGCTTATTCCGAGCAGTACTTC.